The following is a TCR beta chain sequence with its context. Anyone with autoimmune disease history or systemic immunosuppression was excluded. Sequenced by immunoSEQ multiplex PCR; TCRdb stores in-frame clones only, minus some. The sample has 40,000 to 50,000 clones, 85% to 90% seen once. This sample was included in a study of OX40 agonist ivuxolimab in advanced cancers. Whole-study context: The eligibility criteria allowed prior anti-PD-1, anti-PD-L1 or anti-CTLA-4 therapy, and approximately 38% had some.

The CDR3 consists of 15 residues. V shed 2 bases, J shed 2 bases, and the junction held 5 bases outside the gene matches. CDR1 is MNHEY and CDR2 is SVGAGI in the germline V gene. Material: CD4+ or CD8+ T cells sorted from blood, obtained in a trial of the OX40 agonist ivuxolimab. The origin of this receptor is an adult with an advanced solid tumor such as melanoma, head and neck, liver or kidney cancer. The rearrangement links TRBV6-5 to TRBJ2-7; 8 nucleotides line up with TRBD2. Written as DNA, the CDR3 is TGTGCCAGCAGTTACGTCCCGGGAGGGGCCTACGAGCAGTACTTC. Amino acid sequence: CASSYVPGGAYEQYF.